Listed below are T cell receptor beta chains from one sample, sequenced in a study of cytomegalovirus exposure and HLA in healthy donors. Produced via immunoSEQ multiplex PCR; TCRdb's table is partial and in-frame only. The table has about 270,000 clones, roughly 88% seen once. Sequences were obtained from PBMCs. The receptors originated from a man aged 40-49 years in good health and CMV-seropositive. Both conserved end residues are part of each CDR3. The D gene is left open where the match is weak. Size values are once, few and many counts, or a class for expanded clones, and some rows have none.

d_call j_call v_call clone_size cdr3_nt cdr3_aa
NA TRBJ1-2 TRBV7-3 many TGTGCCAGCAGCTTAAGCCCGGGAGGAGATGGCTACACCTTC CASSLSPGGDGYTF
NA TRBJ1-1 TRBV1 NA TGCACCAGCAGCCAAGATCGTGGCTCTGAAGCTTTCTTT CTSSQDRGSEAFF
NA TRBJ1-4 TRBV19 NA TGTGCCAGTAGTATATGGGCAGGAGGAAGTGAAAAACTGTTTTTT CASSIWAGGSEKLFF
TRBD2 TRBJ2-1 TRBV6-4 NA TGTGCCAGCAGTGACACGGGACTAGCGGGATCTGAGCAGTTCTTC CASSDTGLAGSEQFF
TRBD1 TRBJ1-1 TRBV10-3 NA TGTGCCACCCGCAAGACAGGGTGGTCTACTGAAGCTTTCTTT CATRKTGWSTEAFF
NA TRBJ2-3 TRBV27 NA TGTGCCAGCAGTCCAACTCCGGGTGATACGCAGTATTTT CASSPTPGDTQYF
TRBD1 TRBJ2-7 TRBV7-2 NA TGTGCCAGCAGCTTAAGCACAGGGGGCTCCTACGAGCAGTACTTC CASSLSTGGSYEQYF
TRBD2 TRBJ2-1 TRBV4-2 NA TGTGCCAGCAGCCAAGAACCATTTAGCGGGAGTTACGGCGAGCAGTTCTTC CASSQEPFSGSYGEQFF
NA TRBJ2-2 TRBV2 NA TGTGCCAGCAGTGAGTGGCGGGACACCGGGGAGCTGTTTTTT CASSEWRDTGELFF
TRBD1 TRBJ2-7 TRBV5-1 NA TGCGCCAGCAGCACCCGCCTGACAGGGGAGGTAGCCTACGAGCAGTACTTC CASSTRLTGEVAYEQYF
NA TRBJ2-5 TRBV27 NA TGTGCCAGCAGTTCACTGACTCCCAGGGATTTGGTAGAGACCCAGTACTTC CASSSLTPRDLVETQYF
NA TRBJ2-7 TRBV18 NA TGTGCCAGCTCACCATTCCAGGGTAAAGGAGAGCAGTACTTC CASSPFQGKGEQYF
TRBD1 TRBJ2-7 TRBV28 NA TGTGCCAGCAGTTTAAGGGGGCAGGGATCCTACGAGCAGTACTTC CASSLRGQGSYEQYF
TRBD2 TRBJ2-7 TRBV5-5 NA TGTGCCAGCAGCGTAGCGGGAGGAGGCATGAGGTACGAGCAGTACTTC CASSVAGGGMRYEQYF
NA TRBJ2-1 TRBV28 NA TGTGCCAGCGGGCCCTACAATGAGCAGTTCTTC CASGPYNEQFF
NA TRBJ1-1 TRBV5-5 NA TGTGCCAGCAGATCGTCCGTGGGGAGGAACACTGAAGCTTTCTTT CASRSSVGRNTEAFF
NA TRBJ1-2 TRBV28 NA TGTGCCAGCAGAAGGACACCAGGCGGCTATGGCTACACCTTC CASRRTPGGYGYTF
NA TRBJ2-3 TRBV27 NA TGTGCCAGCAGTCCCTCCGCGGGCACAGATACGCAGTATTTT CASSPSAGTDTQYF
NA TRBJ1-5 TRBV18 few TGTGCCAGCTCAAGGGACACCGATCAGCCCCAGCATTTT CASSRDTDQPQHF
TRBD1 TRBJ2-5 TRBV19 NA TGTGCCAGTAGTTCGGATGATCCGGGACAGAAAGAGACCCAGTACTTC CASSSDDPGQKETQYF
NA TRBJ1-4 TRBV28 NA TGTGCCAGCAGGACCGGGGGTCCCGAAAAACTGTTTTTT CASRTGGPEKLFF
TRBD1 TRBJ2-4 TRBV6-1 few TGTGCCAGCAGTGAAGCTCTGGACAGGGCGGGCATTCAGTACTTC CASSEALDRAGIQYF
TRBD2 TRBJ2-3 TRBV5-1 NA TGCGCCAGCAGTCCAGCTATAGCGGGAGTTAGGACAGATACGCAGTATTTT CASSPAIAGVRTDTQYF
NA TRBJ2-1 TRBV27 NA TGTGCCAGCAGTCCAGACCGTTGGCGGGCCGTCTACAATGAGCAGTTCTTC CASSPDRWRAVYNEQFF
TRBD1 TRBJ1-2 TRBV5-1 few TGCGCCAGCAGCATTGGACAGGGAGGGGATGGCTACACCTTC CASSIGQGGDGYTF
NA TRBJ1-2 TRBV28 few TGTGCCAGCAGTTCCGGGTATGGCTACACCTTC CASSSGYGYTF
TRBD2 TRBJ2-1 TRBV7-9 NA TGTGCCAGCAGCTTCCCGGGGAGTAGCGGGACTAATGAGCAGTTCTTC CASSFPGSSGTNEQFF
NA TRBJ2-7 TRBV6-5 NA TGTGCCAGCAGTTACTCGTTAACAGGGAAAGTCAACGAGCAGTACTTC CASSYSLTGKVNEQYF
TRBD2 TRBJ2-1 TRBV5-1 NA TGCGCCAGCAGCTTGGCGGGGGGGGAACACAATGAGCAGTTCTTC CASSLAGGEHNEQFF
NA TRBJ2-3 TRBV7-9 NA TGTTCCAGCAGCCCCGCTAGCGAAACAGATACGCAGTATTTT CSSSPASETDTQYF
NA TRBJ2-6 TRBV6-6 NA TGTGCCAGCACCCCCGCGCGAGGTGGGGCCAACGTCCTGACTTTC CASTPARGGANVLTF
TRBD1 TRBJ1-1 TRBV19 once TGTGCCAGTAGTATGGACAGGGCCACTGAAGCTTTCTTT CASSMDRATEAFF
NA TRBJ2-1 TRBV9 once TGTGCCAGCAGCCAAGACTCTTTTTCGGGGCAGTTCTTC CASSQDSFSGQFF
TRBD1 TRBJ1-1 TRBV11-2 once TGTGCCAGCAGCGCCAGAGTGACAGGGCTTTTCAACGCTGAAGCTTTCTTT CASSARVTGLFNAEAFF
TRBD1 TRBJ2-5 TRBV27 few TGTGCCAGCAGTTATACGGGACAGGGTTTTCAGGAGACCCAGTACTTC CASSYTGQGFQETQYF